These T cell receptor beta chains were read from a single sample in a study of T-cell reconstitution after alpha-beta-depleted transplantation in children. Via MiXCR, TCRdb re-called the PCR reads, giving one row per CDR3 protein. The sample contains hundreds of thousands of distinct CDR3 sequences, about 9.9% of which appear only once. The sequencing used peripheral blood, collected 180 days after TCRalphabeta/CD19-depleted stem cell transplant. The receptor set was obtained from a male patient between 2 and 9 years old who had a stem cell transplant for chronic granulomatous disease, so the T cells may come from the graft donor. Each CDR3 is given with its conserved first and last residue.

CDR3: CASSLEWSSYNEQFF
length: 15
V: TRBV7-9
J: TRBJ2-1

CDR3: CASSFGGRTDTQYF
length: 14
V: TRBV12-3/TRBV12-4
J: TRBJ2-3

CDR3: CAIRITSENEQFF
length: 13
V: TRBV10-3
J: TRBJ2-1

CDR3: CSASGRLNYEQYF
length: 13
V: TRBV29-1
J: TRBJ2-7

CDR3: CASSLGRGTGANVLTF
length: 16
V: TRBV11-2
J: TRBJ2-6

CDR3: CASSLAEGQLEYF
length: 13
V: TRBV5-6
J: TRBJ2-3

CDR3: CASSEMGGSSYEQYF
length: 15
V: TRBV2
J: TRBJ2-7

CDR3: CASSQEVPGLNTEAFF
length: 16
V: TRBV14
J: TRBJ1-1

CDR3: CASSQGGGRNEQFF
length: 14
V: TRBV4-1
J: TRBJ2-1

CDR3: CATSRYGPSTEAFF
length: 14
V: TRBV15
J: TRBJ1-1

CDR3: CASSPEVYTGELFF
length: 14
V: TRBV3-1
J: TRBJ2-2

CDR3: CASSFEGGEQYF
length: 12
V: TRBV5-1
J: TRBJ2-7

CDR3: CASSSEGGSNQPQHF
length: 15
V: TRBV6-1
J: TRBJ1-5

CDR3: CASSVGPDNEQFF
length: 13
V: TRBV2
J: TRBJ2-1

CDR3: CASSLMQGSTGELFF
length: 15
V: TRBV12-3/TRBV12-4
J: TRBJ2-2

CDR3: CASTGTLMRIKNNEQFF
length: 17
V: TRBV18
J: TRBJ2-1

CDR3: CASSPPTGLQFF
length: 12
V: TRBV18
J: TRBJ2-1

CDR3: CASSTGLAGPLGHNEQFF
length: 18
V: TRBV5-1
J: TRBJ2-1

CDR3: CASSQPGTANTGELFF
length: 16
V: TRBV4-2
J: TRBJ2-2

CDR3: CASSDGAEITDTQYF
length: 15
V: TRBV10-1
J: TRBJ2-3

CDR3: CASSSRAGLAGANQETQYF
length: 19
V: TRBV11-2
J: TRBJ2-5

CDR3: CASSLVGQGNNQPQHF
length: 16
V: TRBV7-2
J: TRBJ1-5

CDR3: CASSLLNYGYTF
length: 12
V: TRBV28
J: TRBJ1-2

CDR3: CASSPGIMANTEAFF
length: 15
V: TRBV11-2
J: TRBJ1-1

CDR3: CAWSEAGVSYEQFF
length: 14
V: TRBV30
J: TRBJ2-1

CDR3: CAISSYPGTVSQYF
length: 14
V: TRBV10-3
J: TRBJ2-5

CDR3: CASKAGVTGELFF
length: 13
V: TRBV28
J: TRBJ2-2

CDR3: CASRGASYNEQFF
length: 13
V: TRBV7-6
J: TRBJ2-1

CDR3: CSVEDLYRGNYNEQFF
length: 16
V: TRBV29-1
J: TRBJ2-1

CDR3: CASSSGDRASETQYF
length: 15
V: TRBV7-7
J: TRBJ2-5

CDR3: CASSKPLAKNIQYF
length: 14
V: TRBV28
J: TRBJ2-4

CDR3: CASSLGVGLGAHNEQFF
length: 17
V: TRBV11-2
J: TRBJ2-1